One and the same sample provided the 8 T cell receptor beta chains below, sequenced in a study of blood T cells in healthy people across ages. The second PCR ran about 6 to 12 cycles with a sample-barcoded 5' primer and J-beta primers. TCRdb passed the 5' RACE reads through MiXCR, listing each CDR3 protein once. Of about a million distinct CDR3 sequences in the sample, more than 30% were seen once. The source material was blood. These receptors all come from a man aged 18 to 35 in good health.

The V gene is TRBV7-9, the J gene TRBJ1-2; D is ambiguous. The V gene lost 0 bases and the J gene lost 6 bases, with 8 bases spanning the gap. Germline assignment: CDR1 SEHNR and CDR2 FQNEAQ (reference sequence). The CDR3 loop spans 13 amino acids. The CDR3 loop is CASSLANTNGYTF. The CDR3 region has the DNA TGTGCCAGCAGCTTAGCGAACACCAATGGCTACACCTTC. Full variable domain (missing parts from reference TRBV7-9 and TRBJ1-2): DTGVSQNPRHKITKRGQNVTFRCDPISEHNRLYWYRQTLGQGPEFLTYFQNEAQLEKSRLLSDRFSAERPKGSFSTLEIQRTEQGDSAMYLCASSLANTNGYTFGSGTRLTVV.

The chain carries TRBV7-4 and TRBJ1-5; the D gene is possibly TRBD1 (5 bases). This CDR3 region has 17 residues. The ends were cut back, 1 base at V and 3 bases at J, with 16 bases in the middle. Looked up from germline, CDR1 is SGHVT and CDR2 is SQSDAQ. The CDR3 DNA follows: TGTGCCAGCAGCTTAGAGAGCAGGGCGGAACACAATCAGCCCCAGCATTTT. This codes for CASSLESRAEHNQPQHF.

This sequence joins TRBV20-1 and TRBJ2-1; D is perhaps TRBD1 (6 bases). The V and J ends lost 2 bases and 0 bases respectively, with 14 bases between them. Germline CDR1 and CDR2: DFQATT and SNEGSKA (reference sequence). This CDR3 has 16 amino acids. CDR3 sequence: CSARPPRQASYNEQFF. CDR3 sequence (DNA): TGCAGTGCTAGACCCCCCCGACAGGCCTCCTACAATGAGCAGTTCTTC.

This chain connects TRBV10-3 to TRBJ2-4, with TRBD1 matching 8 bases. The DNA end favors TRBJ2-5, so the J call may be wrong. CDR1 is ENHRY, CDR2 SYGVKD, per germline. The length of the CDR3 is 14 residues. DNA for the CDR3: TGTGCCATCAGTGCGACAGGGGTGCAGGAGACCCAGTACTTC. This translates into CAISATGVQETQYF.

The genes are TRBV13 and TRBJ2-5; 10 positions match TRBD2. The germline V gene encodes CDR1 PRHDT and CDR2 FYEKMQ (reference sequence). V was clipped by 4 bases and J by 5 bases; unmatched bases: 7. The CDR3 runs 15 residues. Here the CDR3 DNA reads TGTGCCAGCAGCTCCGACTCTAGCGGGGGTGAGACCCAGTACTTC. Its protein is CASSSDSSGGETQYF. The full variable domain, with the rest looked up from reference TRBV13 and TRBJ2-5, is AAGVIQSPRHLIKEKRETATLKCYPIPRHDTVYWYQQGPGQDPQFLISFYEKMQSDKGSIPDRFSAQQFSDYHSELNMSSLELGDSALYFCASSSDSSGGETQYFGPGTRLLVL.

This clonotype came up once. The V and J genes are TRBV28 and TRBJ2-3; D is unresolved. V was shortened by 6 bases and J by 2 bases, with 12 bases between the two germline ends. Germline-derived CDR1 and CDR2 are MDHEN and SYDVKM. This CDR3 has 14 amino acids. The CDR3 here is CASSRTATTDTQYF. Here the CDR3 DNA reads TGTGCCAGCAGCCGGACGGCTACCACAGATACGCAGTATTTT.

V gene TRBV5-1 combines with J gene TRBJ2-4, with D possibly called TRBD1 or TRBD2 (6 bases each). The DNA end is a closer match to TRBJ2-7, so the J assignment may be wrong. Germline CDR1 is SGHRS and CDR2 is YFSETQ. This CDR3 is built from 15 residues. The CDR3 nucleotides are TGCGCCAGCAGCTTGGATGCCGGGGGCCTCTACGAGCAGTACTTC. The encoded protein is CASSLDAGGLYEQYF.

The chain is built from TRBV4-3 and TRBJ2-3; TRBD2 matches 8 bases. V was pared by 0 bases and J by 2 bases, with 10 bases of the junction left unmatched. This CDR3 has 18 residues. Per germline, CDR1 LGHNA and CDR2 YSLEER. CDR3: CASSQELASGGDTDTQYF. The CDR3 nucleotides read TGCGCCAGCAGCCAAGAACTCGCCAGCGGGGGAGACACAGATACGCAGTATTTT.